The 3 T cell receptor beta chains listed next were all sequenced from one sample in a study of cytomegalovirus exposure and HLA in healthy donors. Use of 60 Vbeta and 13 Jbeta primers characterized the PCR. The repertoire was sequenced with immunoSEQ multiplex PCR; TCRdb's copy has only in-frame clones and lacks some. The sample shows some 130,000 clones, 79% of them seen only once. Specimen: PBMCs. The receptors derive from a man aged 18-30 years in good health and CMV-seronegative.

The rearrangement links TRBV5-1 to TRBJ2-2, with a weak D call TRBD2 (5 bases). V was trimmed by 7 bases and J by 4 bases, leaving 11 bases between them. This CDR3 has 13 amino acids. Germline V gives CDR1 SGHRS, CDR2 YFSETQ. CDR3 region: CASRPGSTGELFF. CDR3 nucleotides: TGCGCCAGCCGCCCGGGGAGCACCGGGGAGCTGTTTTTT.

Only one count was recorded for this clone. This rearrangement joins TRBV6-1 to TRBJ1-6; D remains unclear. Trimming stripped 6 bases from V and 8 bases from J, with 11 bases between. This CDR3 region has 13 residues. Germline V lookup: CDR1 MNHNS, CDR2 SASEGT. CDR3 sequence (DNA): TGTGCCAGCAGGGAACGCCGAGATTCACCCCTCCACTTT. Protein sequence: CASRERRDSPLHF.

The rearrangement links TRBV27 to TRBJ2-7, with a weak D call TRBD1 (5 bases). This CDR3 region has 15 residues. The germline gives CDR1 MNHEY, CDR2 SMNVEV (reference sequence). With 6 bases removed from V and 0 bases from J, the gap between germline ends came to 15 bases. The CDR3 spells CASRPGQFYSYEQYF. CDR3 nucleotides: TGTGCCAGCAGGCCAGGGCAATTCTACTCCTACGAGCAGTACTTC.